Sequencing of this T cell receptor beta chain was carried out in a study of OX40 agonist ivuxolimab in advanced cancers. General notes on the study: Ivuxolimab, which targeted the costimulatory receptor OX40 (CD134), was an agonistic, fully human IgG2 monoclonal antibody. Intravenous ivuxolimab was administered to patients every 2 weeks at six dose levels: 0.01, 0.1, 0.3, 1.5, 3 and 10 mg/kg. Among the 52 dose-escalation patients, around 19 had hepatocellular carcinoma, roughly 15 melanoma, 9 renal cell carcinoma and 9 head and neck cancer. In the dose-escalation cohort, 82.7% of patients were male, and the mean age was around 60 years with a range of roughly 20 to 80. Patients were allowed to have had prior anti-PD-1, anti-PD-L1 or anti-CTLA-4 therapy, and 40% to 45% of the dose-escalation patients had been treated with checkpoint inhibitors. Partial responses were achieved by three dose-escalation patients, of whom one had hepatocellular carcinoma and two had cutaneous melanoma. Peripheral TCRbeta sequencing was intended to test whether TCR sequence diversity was altered and clonal T-cell expansion was caused by ivuxolimab. The paper reports the monotherapy dose-escalation portion (N of about 51 patients) of the phase I ivuxolimab trial. Here is what the overall study found, with its caveats: Low levels of normalized T-cell clonal expansion were also seen in some patients who did not respond. In the 0.1-3.0 mg/kg groups, partial responders had among the lowest normalized peripheral clonal expansion, particularly in CD8+ T cells. The antigen specificity of the peripheral T cells that underwent clonal expansion was not determined. After ivuxolimab, expanded clones were on average more numerous among CD8+ T cells than among CD4+ T cells. At doses from 0.1 to 3.0 mg/kg, clonal expansion was seen in both CD4+ and CD8+ blood T cells between baseline and week 6.

For sequencing of the TCRbeta CDR3 region, genomic DNA was extracted from the sorted cells. The immunoSEQ Assay was used for sequencing of TCRbeta CDR3 regions. Not all clones reach the TCRdb copy of this immuneACCESS table, which keeps in-frame sequences only. Checked studies attribute under half of the gap to unresolved V genes and leave the rest unexplained. The sample table contains 60,000 or so clones; only one count was recorded for 84% of them. The top ten hold under 2.5% of the sample. The trial excluded patients who had a history of autoimmune disease or were on systemic immunosuppression. Peripheral blood for TCR sequencing was drawn from every dose cohort at baseline, at cycle 4 day 1 and at cycle 7 day 1. Samples came from an open-label, multicenter, first-in-human phase I dose-escalation trial of ivuxolimab. Adults with locally advanced or metastatic melanoma, renal cell carcinoma, hepatocellular carcinoma or head and neck squamous cell carcinoma were enrolled in the trial. Before TCR sequencing, CD4+ and CD8+ T cells were separately sorted from peripheral blood.

Turning to this clone: What antigen it recognizes has not been identified. It has no much larger one-base neighbor in the sample; base qualities were not kept.

CDR1 and CDR2, looked up from the germline V gene, are SGHAT and FQNNGV. Trimming takes 5 bases from V and 1 base from J, and the germline ends sit 12 bases apart. From the cysteine up to the phenylalanine, the CDR3 has a length of 15 residues. Only the CDR3 DNA stays, 45 bases, in frame from base 1. The rearranged segments are TRBV11-2 and TRBJ1-5; possibly the D gene is TRBD1, per 5 matching bases. The sequence was obtained from an adult with an advanced solid tumor such as melanoma, head and neck, liver or kidney cancer. Sequences were derived from CD4+ or CD8+ T cells sorted from blood, sampled in a trial of the OX40 agonist ivuxolimab. The CDR3: CASSRTSLSNQPQHF. The DNA is TGTGCCAGCAGCAGGACATCCTTAAGCAATCAGCCCCAGCATTTT.